This TCR beta chain was profiled in a study of cytomegalovirus exposure and HLA in healthy donors. About the research overall: Unique TCRs numbering approximately 81 million, obtained from HLA-typed donors, made up an early data release. Caucasian-associated ancestry cluster membership applied to approximately 84% of 300 to 450 genotyped donors.

Study results and limitations: In a later analysis, 17,000 or so TCR beta sequences were associated with HLA alleles at 0.05 false discovery rate.

This clone appeared a few times. Its specificity is not known. The PCR made use of 60 Vbeta and 13 Jbeta primers. Using immunoSEQ multiplex PCR, the repertoire was profiled, and TCRdb retains in-frame clones only, with some absent. This table has 130,000 to 150,000 clones, 60% to 80% appearing once. Samples came from healthy bone marrow donors. The sample was PBMCs. The sequence was obtained from a male donor in good health and CMV-seronegative.

CDR3 nucleotide sequence: TGTGCCAGCAGCTTAAGCCTGTATTCACCCCTCCACTTT. Translation gives CASSLSLYSPLHF. This sequence joins TRBV11-3 and TRBJ1-6; D ambiguous. The CDR3 contains 13 residues. V was clipped by 2 bases and J by 8 bases, with 7 bases between them. Germline lookup yields CDR1 SGHNT and CDR2 YENEEA.